The rows below give T cell receptor beta chains drawn from one sample of a study of blood T cell repertoires in COVID-19. The data were produced by immunoSEQ multiplex PCR, yet TCRdb's version contains in-frame clones alone and is incomplete. Found here are about 230,000 clones, 70% to 90% of them singletons; the top ten hold about 12%. The sample was peripheral blood. Receptors were obtained from a woman younger than 30 who had recovered from COVID-19. The CDR3 runs from the conserved cysteine through the conserved F or W. Each record gives: J gene, V gene, clone size, D gene, CDR3 protein, CDR3 DNA. The D gene is left open where the match is weak. Only part of the rows carry a size: once, few, many, or a class if the clone is expanded.

j_call: TRBJ2-7
v_call: TRBV21-1
clone_size: -
d_call: -
cdr3_aa: CASSSFYRGEGCTIHYEQYF
cdr3_nt: TGTGCCAGCAGCAGCTTCTACAGGGGAGAAGGTTGCACCATTCACTACGAGCAGTACTTC

j_call: TRBJ2-7
v_call: TRBV3-1/TRBV3-2
clone_size: -
d_call: TRBD1
cdr3_aa: CASSQEGQGYEQYF
cdr3_nt: TGTGCCAGCAGCCAAGAGGGACAGGGATACGAGCAGTACTTC

j_call: TRBJ2-3
v_call: TRBV27
clone_size: -
d_call: TRBD1
cdr3_aa: CASSYRGEGTDTQYF
cdr3_nt: TGTGCCAGCAGTTACAGGGGAGAAGGCACAGATACGCAGTATTTT

j_call: TRBJ2-2
v_call: TRBV7-2
clone_size: -
d_call: TRBD2
cdr3_aa: CASRTGTSGGELFF
cdr3_nt: TGTGCCAGCAGAACCGGGACTAGCGGCGGGGAGCTGTTTTTT

j_call: TRBJ1-1
v_call: TRBV11-1
clone_size: -
d_call: -
cdr3_aa: CASSPARGKNTEAFF
cdr3_nt: TGTGCCAGCAGCCCCGCGCGGGGGAAGAACACTGAAGCTTTCTTT

j_call: TRBJ2-7
v_call: TRBV5-1
clone_size: -
d_call: -
cdr3_aa: CASSFSGAGPDYEQYF
cdr3_nt: TGCGCCAGCAGCTTCTCGGGAGCGGGCCCGGACTACGAGCAGTACTTC

j_call: TRBJ1-4
v_call: TRBV25-1
clone_size: -
d_call: -
cdr3_aa: CASSEYKGRGEKLFF
cdr3_nt: TGTGCCAGCAGTGAATATAAGGGCCGGGGTGAAAAACTGTTTTTT

j_call: TRBJ2-2
v_call: TRBV5-4
clone_size: -
d_call: TRBD2
cdr3_aa: CASSSELAGVTNTGELFF
cdr3_nt: TGTGCCAGCAGCTCGGAACTAGCGGGAGTAACGAACACCGGGGAGCTGTTTTTT

j_call: TRBJ2-2
v_call: TRBV18
clone_size: few
d_call: -
cdr3_aa: CASSPPNSETNTGELFF
cdr3_nt: TGTGCCAGCTCACCACCAAATTCTGAGACGAACACCGGGGAGCTGTTTTTT

j_call: TRBJ1-2
v_call: TRBV6-5
clone_size: -
d_call: -
cdr3_aa: CASSYAQGSIYGYTF
cdr3_nt: TGTGCCAGCAGTTACGCGCAGGGGAGTATCTATGGCTACACCTTC

j_call: TRBJ2-1
v_call: TRBV27
clone_size: -
d_call: -
cdr3_aa: CASSPLLPSRSSNEQFF
cdr3_nt: TGTGCCAGCAGTCCCCTTCTACCTTCGCGGAGTTCCAATGAGCAGTTCTTC

j_call: TRBJ2-5
v_call: TRBV10-3
clone_size: -
d_call: -
cdr3_aa: CAISVAQDSQETQYF
cdr3_nt: TGTGCCATCAGTGTTGCCCAGGACTCCCAAGAGACCCAGTACTTC

j_call: TRBJ1-2
v_call: TRBV7-9
clone_size: -
d_call: TRBD1
cdr3_aa: CASSPFGRGQSYGYTF
cdr3_nt: TGTGCCAGCAGCCCATTCGGCAGGGGGCAGAGCTATGGCTACACCTTC

j_call: TRBJ2-7
v_call: TRBV11-2
clone_size: -
d_call: -
cdr3_aa: CASSEISPYF
cdr3_nt: TGTGCCAGCAGCGAGATAAGCCCGTACTTC

j_call: TRBJ1-1
v_call: TRBV7-3
clone_size: -
d_call: TRBD1
cdr3_aa: CASSSSGQAPEAFF
cdr3_nt: TGTGCCAGCAGCTCCTCAGGACAGGCCCCTGAAGCTTTCTTT

j_call: TRBJ1-5
v_call: TRBV19
clone_size: few
d_call: TRBD1
cdr3_aa: CASSMTGVGQPQHF
cdr3_nt: TGTGCCAGTAGTATGACAGGGGTAGGTCAGCCCCAGCATTTT

j_call: TRBJ1-5
v_call: TRBV19
clone_size: -
d_call: -
cdr3_aa: CASSILGANRQPQHF
cdr3_nt: TGTGCCAGTAGTATATTGGGAGCAAATCGACAGCCCCAGCATTTT

j_call: TRBJ2-7
v_call: TRBV27
clone_size: few
d_call: TRBD2
cdr3_aa: CASRTTSGTTYEQYF
cdr3_nt: TGTGCCAGCAGGACTACTAGCGGGACAACCTACGAGCAGTACTTC

j_call: TRBJ2-1
v_call: TRBV28
clone_size: -
d_call: -
cdr3_aa: CASSWGLGAGLFYNEQFF
cdr3_nt: TGTGCCAGCAGTTGGGGCCTGGGGGCGGGACTATTCTACAATGAGCAGTTCTTC

j_call: TRBJ1-2
v_call: TRBV10-3
clone_size: -
d_call: -
cdr3_aa: CAISEPSGQTTQANYGYTF
cdr3_nt: TGTGCCATCAGTGAGCCTTCCGGACAGACGACACAAGCTAACTATGGCTACACCTTC

j_call: TRBJ1-5
v_call: TRBV16
clone_size: once
d_call: -
cdr3_aa: CASSQSTGRQPQHF
cdr3_nt: TGTGCCAGCAGCCAATCAACAGGGCGTCAGCCCCAGCATTTT

j_call: TRBJ1-6
v_call: TRBV25-1
clone_size: -
d_call: TRBD1
cdr3_aa: CATRDSRSYNSPLHF
cdr3_nt: TGTGCCACGAGGGACAGCCGCTCCTATAATTCACCCCTCCACTTT

j_call: TRBJ2-7
v_call: TRBV6-5
clone_size: -
d_call: TRBD1
cdr3_aa: CASSYSRTGGWGEQYF
cdr3_nt: TGTGCCAGCAGTTACTCGAGGACAGGGGGCTGGGGTGAGCAGTACTTC

j_call: TRBJ1-2
v_call: TRBV9
clone_size: few
d_call: TRBD1
cdr3_aa: CASSASGTVNYGYTF
cdr3_nt: TGTGCCAGCAGCGCGAGTGGGACAGTTAACTATGGCTACACCTTC

j_call: TRBJ1-5
v_call: TRBV6-6
clone_size: -
d_call: -
cdr3_aa: CASSRLSGTNSNQPQHF
cdr3_nt: TGTGCCAGCAGTCGTCTGTCGGGGACTAATAGCAATCAGCCCCAGCATTTT

j_call: TRBJ2-2
v_call: TRBV6-1
clone_size: -
d_call: -
cdr3_aa: CASSEGIRTTGELFF
cdr3_nt: TGTGCCAGCAGTGAGGGCATAAGAACGACCGGGGAGCTGTTTTTT

j_call: TRBJ2-1
v_call: TRBV10-3
clone_size: -
d_call: -
cdr3_aa: CAISESTYNEQFF
cdr3_nt: TGTGCCATCAGTGAGTCGACTTACAATGAGCAGTTCTTC

j_call: TRBJ2-1
v_call: TRBV18
clone_size: few
d_call: TRBD2
cdr3_aa: CASSHLVLAGVGSYNEQFF
cdr3_nt: TGTGCCAGCTCACACCTTGTTCTAGCGGGAGTGGGCTCCTACAATGAGCAGTTCTTC

j_call: TRBJ1-1
v_call: TRBV6-5
clone_size: -
d_call: -
cdr3_aa: CASSYSSGVDAEAFF
cdr3_nt: TGTGCCAGCAGTTACTCCTCAGGGGTGGACGCTGAAGCTTTCTTT

j_call: TRBJ1-1
v_call: TRBV10-1
clone_size: -
d_call: TRBD1
cdr3_aa: CASTKTGGSEAFF
cdr3_nt: TGCGCCAGCACCAAAACAGGGGGCTCGGAAGCTTTCTTT

j_call: TRBJ2-5
v_call: TRBV7-3
clone_size: -
d_call: TRBD1
cdr3_aa: CASSLKFSDRQETQYF
cdr3_nt: TGTGCCAGCAGCTTAAAGTTCTCGGACAGGCAAGAGACCCAGTACTTC

j_call: TRBJ2-4
v_call: TRBV20-1
clone_size: -
d_call: -
cdr3_aa: CSAIKGVIQYF
cdr3_nt: TGCAGTGCTATTAAAGGGGTTATTCAGTACTTC

j_call: TRBJ2-1
v_call: TRBV28
clone_size: few
d_call: -
cdr3_aa: CASTPTLGGRLYNEQFF
cdr3_nt: TGTGCCAGCACTCCTACCCTCGGGGGGCGGTTGTACAATGAGCAGTTCTTC

j_call: TRBJ2-6
v_call: TRBV20-1
clone_size: -
d_call: TRBD1
cdr3_aa: CSASPGQGFAGANVLTF
cdr3_nt: TGCAGTGCTAGTCCGGGACAGGGTTTCGCTGGGGCCAACGTCCTGACTTTC

j_call: TRBJ2-2
v_call: TRBV11-2
clone_size: -
d_call: -
cdr3_aa: CASSPGQRMTNTGELFF
cdr3_nt: TGTGCCAGCAGCCCAGGACAACGAATGACGAACACCGGGGAGCTGTTTTTT

j_call: TRBJ2-5
v_call: TRBV10-3
clone_size: -
d_call: -
cdr3_aa: CAINSGVGETQYF
cdr3_nt: TGTGCCATCAACTCAGGGGTAGGGGAGACCCAGTACTTC

j_call: TRBJ2-2
v_call: TRBV9
clone_size: -
d_call: TRBD1
cdr3_aa: CASSATGTGNTGELFF
cdr3_nt: TGTGCCAGCAGCGCCACCGGGACAGGGAACACCGGGGAGCTGTTTTTT

j_call: TRBJ1-4
v_call: TRBV25-1
clone_size: -
d_call: TRBD1
cdr3_aa: CASSEWTGANEKLFF
cdr3_nt: TGTGCCAGCAGTGAATGGACAGGTGCTAATGAAAAACTGTTTTTT

j_call: TRBJ2-2
v_call: TRBV7-9
clone_size: -
d_call: TRBD2
cdr3_aa: CASRPGLAGTGELFF
cdr3_nt: TGTGCCAGCAGGCCGGGACTAGCGGGGACCGGGGAGCTGTTTTTT

j_call: TRBJ2-2
v_call: TRBV7-9
clone_size: -
d_call: -
cdr3_aa: CASRISAGELFF
cdr3_nt: TGTGCCAGCAGAATTAGCGCCGGGGAGCTGTTTTTT

j_call: TRBJ2-5
v_call: TRBV15
clone_size: once
d_call: TRBD2
cdr3_aa: CATTIAGRETQYF
cdr3_nt: TGTGCCACCACCATAGCGGGACGGGAGACCCAGTACTTC

j_call: TRBJ2-1
v_call: TRBV5-1
clone_size: -
d_call: TRBD2
cdr3_aa: CASSSPTSGNEQFF
cdr3_nt: TGCGCCAGCAGCTCCCCGACTAGCGGCAATGAGCAGTTCTTC

j_call: TRBJ1-1
v_call: TRBV29-1
clone_size: -
d_call: TRBD1
cdr3_aa: CSVEKGASMGTEAFF
cdr3_nt: TGCAGCGTTGAGAAGGGGGCAAGTATGGGCACTGAAGCTTTCTTT

j_call: TRBJ2-1
v_call: TRBV5-1
clone_size: -
d_call: -
cdr3_aa: CASSSVGGRSYNEQFF
cdr3_nt: TGCGCCAGCAGCTCCGTAGGCGGCCGCTCCTACAATGAGCAGTTCTTC